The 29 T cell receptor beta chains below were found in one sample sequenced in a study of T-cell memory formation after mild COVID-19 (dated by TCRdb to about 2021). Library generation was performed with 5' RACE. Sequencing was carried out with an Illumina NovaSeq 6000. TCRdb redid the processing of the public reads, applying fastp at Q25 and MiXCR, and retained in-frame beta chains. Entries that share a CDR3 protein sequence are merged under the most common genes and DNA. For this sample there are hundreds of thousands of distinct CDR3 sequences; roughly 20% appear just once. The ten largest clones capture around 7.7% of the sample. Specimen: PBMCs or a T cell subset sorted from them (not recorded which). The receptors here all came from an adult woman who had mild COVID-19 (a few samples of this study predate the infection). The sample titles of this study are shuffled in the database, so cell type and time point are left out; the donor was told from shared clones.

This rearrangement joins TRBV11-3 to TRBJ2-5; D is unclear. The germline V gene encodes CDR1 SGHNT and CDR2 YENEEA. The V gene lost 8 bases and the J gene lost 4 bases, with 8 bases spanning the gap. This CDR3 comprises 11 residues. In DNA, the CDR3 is TGTGCCAGCCGTGGGCGAGAGACCCAGTACTTC. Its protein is CASRGRETQYF.

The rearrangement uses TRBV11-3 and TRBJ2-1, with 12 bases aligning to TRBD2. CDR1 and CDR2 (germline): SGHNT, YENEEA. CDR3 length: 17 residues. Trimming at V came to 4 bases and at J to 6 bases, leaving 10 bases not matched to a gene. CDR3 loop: CASSYPLAGGPSNEQFF. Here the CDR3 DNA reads TGTGCCAGCAGCTACCCCCTAGCGGGAGGGCCGTCCAATGAGCAGTTCTTC.

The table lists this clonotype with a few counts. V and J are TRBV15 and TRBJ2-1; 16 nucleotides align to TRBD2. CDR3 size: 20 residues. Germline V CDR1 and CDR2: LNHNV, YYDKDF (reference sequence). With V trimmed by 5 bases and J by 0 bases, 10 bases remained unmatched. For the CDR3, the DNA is TGTGCCACCAGCGGTTCACCGGGACTAGCGGGAGGGAGCTCCTACAATGAGCAGTTCTTC. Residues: CATSGSPGLAGGSSYNEQFF.

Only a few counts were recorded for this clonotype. CDR3 nucleotide sequence: TGTGCCAGCAATCCCGATTCCTACAATGAGCAGTTCTTC. Residues: CASNPDSYNEQFF. The chain links TRBV5-4 to TRBJ2-1; D not certain. V lost 6 bases and J lost 1, with 8 bases in between. The CDR3 has 13 residues. From germline, CDR1 is SGHNT and CDR2 YYREEE (reference sequence).

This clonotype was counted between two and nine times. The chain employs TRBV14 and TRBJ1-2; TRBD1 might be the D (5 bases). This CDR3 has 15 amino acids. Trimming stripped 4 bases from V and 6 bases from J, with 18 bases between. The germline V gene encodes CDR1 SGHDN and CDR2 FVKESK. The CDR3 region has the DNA TGTGCCAGCAGCCCAACAGCGGGGGGTAGCCATGGCTACACCTTC. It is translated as CASSPTAGGSHGYTF.

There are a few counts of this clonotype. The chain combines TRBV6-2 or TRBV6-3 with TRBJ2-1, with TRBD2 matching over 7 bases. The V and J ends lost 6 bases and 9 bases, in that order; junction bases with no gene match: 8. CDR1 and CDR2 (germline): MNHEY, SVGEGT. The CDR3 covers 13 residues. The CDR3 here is CASRLAERGEQFF. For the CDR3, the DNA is TGTGCCAGCAGGCTAGCGGAGAGGGGTGAGCAGTTCTTC.

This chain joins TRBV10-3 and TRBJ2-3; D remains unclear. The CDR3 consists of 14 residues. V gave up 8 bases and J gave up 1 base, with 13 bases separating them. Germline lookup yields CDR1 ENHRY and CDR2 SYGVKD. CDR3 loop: CAIGESVGTDTQYF. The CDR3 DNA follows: TGTGCCATCGGGGAAAGCGTCGGCACAGATACGCAGTATTTT.

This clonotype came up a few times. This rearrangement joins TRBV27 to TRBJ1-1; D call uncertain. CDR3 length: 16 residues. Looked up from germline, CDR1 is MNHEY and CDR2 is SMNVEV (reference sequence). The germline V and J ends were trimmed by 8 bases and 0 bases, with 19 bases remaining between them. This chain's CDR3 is CASVRLGRAMNTEAFF. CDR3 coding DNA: TGTGCCAGCGTCAGGCTTGGTCGAGCTATGAACACTGAAGCTTTCTTT.

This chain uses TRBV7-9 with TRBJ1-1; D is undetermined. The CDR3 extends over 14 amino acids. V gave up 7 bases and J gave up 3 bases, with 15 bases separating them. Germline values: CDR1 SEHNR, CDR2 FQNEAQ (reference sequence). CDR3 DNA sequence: TGTGCCAGCAATCCTCACGAGATGTACACTGAAGCTTTCTTT. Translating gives CASNPHEMYTEAFF. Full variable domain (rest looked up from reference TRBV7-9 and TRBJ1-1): DTGVSQNPRHKITKRGQNVTFRCDPISEHNRLYWYRQTLGQGPEFLTYFQNEAQLEKSRLLSDRFSAERPKGSFSTLEIQRTEQGDSAMYLCASNPHEMYTEAFFGQGTRLTVV.

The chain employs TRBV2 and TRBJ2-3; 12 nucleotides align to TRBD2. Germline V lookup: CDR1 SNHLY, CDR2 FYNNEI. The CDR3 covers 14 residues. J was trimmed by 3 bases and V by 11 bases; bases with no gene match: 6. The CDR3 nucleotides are TGTGCCTCTCAAGGACTAGCGGGGACAGATACGCAGTATTTT. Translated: CASQGLAGTDTQYF.

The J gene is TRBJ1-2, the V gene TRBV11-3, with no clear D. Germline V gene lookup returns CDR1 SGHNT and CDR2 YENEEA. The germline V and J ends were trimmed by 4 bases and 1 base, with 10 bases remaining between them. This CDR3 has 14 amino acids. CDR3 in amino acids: CASSSETSNYGYTF. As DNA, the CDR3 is TGTGCCAGCAGCTCCGAGACTAGTAACTATGGCTACACCTTC.

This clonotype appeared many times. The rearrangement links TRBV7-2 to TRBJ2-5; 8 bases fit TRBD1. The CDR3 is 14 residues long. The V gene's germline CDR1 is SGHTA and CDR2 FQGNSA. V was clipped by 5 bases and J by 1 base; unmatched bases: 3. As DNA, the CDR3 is TGTGCCAGCAGCCTTGACAGGGGCCAAGAGACCCAGTACTTC. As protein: CASSLDRGQETQYF.

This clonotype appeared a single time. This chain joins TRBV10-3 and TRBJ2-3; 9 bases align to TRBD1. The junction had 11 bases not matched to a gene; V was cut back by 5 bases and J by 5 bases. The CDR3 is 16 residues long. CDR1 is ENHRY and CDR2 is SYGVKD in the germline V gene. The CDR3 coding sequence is TGTGCCATCAGTCCCGGGACAGGGCTGGGTGGAGATACGCAGTATTTT. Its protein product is CAISPGTGLGGDTQYF.

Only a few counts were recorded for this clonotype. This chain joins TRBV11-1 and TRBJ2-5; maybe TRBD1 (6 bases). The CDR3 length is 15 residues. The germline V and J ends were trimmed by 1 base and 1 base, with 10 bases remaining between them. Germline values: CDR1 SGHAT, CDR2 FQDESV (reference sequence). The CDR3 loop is CASSLDGQFQETQYF. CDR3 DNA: TGTGCCAGCAGCTTAGATGGACAGTTCCAAGAGACCCAGTACTTC. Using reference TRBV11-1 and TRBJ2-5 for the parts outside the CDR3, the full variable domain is EAEVAQSPRYKITEKSQAVAFWCDPISGHATLYWYRQILGQGPELLVQFQDESVVDDSQLPKDRFSAERLKGVDSTLKIQPAELGDSAMYLCASSLDGQFQETQYFGPGTRLLVL.

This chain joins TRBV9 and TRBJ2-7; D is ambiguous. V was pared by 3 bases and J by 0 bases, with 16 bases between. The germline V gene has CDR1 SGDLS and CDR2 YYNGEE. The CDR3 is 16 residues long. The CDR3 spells CASSAREWVHSYEQYF. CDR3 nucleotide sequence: TGTGCCAGCAGCGCGCGAGAGTGGGTTCACTCCTACGAGCAGTACTTC. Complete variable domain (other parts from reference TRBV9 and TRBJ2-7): DSGVTQTPKHLITATGQRVTLRCSPRSGDLSVYWYQQSLDQGLQFLIQYYNGEERAKGNILERFSAQQFPDLHSELNLSSLELGDSALYFCASSAREWVHSYEQYFGPGTRLTVT.

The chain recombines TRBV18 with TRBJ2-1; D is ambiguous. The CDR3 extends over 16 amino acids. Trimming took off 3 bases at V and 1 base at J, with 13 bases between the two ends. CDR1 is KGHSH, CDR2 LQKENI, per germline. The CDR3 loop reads CASSPLGPGSYNEQFF. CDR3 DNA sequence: TGTGCCAGCTCACCGCTTGGTCCAGGTTCCTACAATGAGCAGTTCTTC.

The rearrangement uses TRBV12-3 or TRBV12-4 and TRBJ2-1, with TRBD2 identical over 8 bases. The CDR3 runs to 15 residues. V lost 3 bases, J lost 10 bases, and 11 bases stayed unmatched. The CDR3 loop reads CASSFYGGAFNEQFF. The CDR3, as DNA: TGTGCCAGCAGTTTTTACGGGGGGGCTTTTAACGAGCAGTTCTTC.

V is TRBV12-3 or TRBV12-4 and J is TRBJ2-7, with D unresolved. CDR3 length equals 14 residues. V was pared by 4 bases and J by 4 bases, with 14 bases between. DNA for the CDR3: TGTGCCAGCAGTTCAGATAGCATGAGTTACGAGCAGTACTTC. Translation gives CASSSDSMSYEQYF.

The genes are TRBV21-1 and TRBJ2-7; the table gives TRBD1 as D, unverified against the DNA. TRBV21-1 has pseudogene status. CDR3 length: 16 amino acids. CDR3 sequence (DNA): TGTGCCAGCTCCAGCCCCCGTACTAGACAGCCCTACGAGCAGTACTTC. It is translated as CASSSPRTRQPYEQYF.

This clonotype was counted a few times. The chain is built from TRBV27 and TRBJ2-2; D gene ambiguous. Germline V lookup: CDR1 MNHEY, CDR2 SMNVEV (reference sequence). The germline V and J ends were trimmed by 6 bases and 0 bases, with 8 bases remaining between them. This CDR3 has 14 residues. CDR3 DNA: TGTGCCAGCAGAGGCCACGCGAACACCGGGGAGCTGTTTTTT. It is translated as CASRGHANTGELFF.

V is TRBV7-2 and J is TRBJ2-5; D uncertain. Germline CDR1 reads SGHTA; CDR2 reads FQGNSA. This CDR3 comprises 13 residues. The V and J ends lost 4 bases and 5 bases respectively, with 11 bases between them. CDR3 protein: CASSSLMVETQYF. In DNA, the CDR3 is TGTGCCAGCAGCTCCTTGATGGTGGAGACCCAGTACTTC.

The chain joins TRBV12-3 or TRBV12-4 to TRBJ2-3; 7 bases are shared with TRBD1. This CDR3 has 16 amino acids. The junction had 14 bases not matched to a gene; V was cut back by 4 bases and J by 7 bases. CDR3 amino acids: CASSSRDSPIYYTQYF. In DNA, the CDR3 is TGTGCCAGCAGTTCCCGGGACAGCCCAATCTATTATACGCAGTATTTT.

The CDR3 protein is CASETGETNTGELFF. In nucleotides, the CDR3 is TGTGCCAGCGAGACAGGGGAAACGAACACCGGGGAGCTGTTTTTT. J is TRBJ2-2 and V is TRBV7-9, with 8 bases matching TRBD1. Germline-derived CDR1 and CDR2 are SEHNR and FQNEAQ (reference sequence). This CDR3 has 15 residues. The V gene end was trimmed by 8 bases and the J gene end by 0 bases; junction bases not matched to a gene: 5.

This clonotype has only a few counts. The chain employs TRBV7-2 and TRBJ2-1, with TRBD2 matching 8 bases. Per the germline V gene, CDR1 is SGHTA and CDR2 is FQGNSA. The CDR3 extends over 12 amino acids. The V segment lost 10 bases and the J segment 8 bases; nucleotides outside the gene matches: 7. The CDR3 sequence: CAKLGGAYEQFF. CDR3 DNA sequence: TGTGCCAAACTCGGGGGGGCCTATGAGCAGTTCTTC.

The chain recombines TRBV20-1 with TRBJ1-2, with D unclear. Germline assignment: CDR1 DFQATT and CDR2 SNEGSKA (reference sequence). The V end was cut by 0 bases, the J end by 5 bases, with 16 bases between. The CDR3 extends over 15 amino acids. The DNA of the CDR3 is TGCAGTGCTAGAGATCTAGCCACTTCGGAATATGGCTACACCTTC. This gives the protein CSARDLATSEYGYTF.

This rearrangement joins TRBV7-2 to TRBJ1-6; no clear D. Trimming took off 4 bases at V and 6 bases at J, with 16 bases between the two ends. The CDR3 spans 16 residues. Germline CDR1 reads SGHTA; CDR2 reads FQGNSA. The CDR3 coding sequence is TGTGCCAGCAGCTCCAAGAAACAGATACCTAATTCACCCCTCCACTTT. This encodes CASSSKKQIPNSPLHF.

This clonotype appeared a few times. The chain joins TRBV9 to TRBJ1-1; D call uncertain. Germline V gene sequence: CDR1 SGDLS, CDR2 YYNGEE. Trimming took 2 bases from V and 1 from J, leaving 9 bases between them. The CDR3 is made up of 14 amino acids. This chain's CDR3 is CASSVRAGNTEAFF. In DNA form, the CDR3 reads TGTGCCAGCAGCGTTAGGGCCGGGAACACTGAAGCTTTCTTT.

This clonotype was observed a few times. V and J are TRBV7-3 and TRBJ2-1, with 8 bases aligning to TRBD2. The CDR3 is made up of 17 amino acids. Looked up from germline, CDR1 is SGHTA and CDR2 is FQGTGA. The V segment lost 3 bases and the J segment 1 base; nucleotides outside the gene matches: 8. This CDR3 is CASSFREGPVSYNEQFF. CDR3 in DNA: TGTGCCAGCAGCTTTCGGGAGGGGCCGGTATCCTACAATGAGCAGTTCTTC.

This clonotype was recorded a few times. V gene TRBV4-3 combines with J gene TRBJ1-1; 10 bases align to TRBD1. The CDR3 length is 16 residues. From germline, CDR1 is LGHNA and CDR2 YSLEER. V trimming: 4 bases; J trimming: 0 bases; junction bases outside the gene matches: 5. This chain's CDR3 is CASSPDRGRMNTEAFF. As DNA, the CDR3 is TGCGCCAGCAGCCCCGACAGGGGGCGGATGAACACTGAAGCTTTCTTT.